What follows are 29 T cell receptor beta chains derived from one specimen sequenced in a study of T cells in Graves' hyperthyroidism and ophthalmopathy. RNA transcripts provided the source from which TCR beta CDR3 regions were amplified. First-round RT-PCR with HTBI primers amplified the TCR CDR3 region. MiXCR, applied by TCRdb to the multiplex PCR reads, yields one record per CDR3 protein. The profile covers 600,000 or so distinct CDR3 sequences, with 15% to 20% appearing a single time and approximately 3.9% taken by the ten largest. The specimen was blood. Receptors were obtained from a woman in her twenties or thirties with Graves' hyperthyroidism.

There are a few counts of this clonotype. In DNA, the CDR3 is TGTGCCAGCAGCTTCCTTTATGGGCAAGCGGGCACACTCGGGGAGCTGTTTTTT. Residues: CASSFLYGQAGTLGELFF. The chain couples TRBV7-2 to TRBJ2-2, with a weak D call TRBD2 (6 bases). Germline CDR1 reads SGHTA; CDR2 reads FQGNSA. The CDR3 sequence is 18 residues long. The ends were cut back, 3 bases at V and 7 bases at J, with 24 bases in the middle.

The sample holds a few counts of this clonotype. The chain is built from TRBV2 and TRBJ2-5; possible D gene TRBD1, 7 bases. The CDR3 runs to 15 residues. Germline V lookup: CDR1 SNHLY, CDR2 FYNNEI. V gave up 7 bases and J gave up 2 bases, with 17 bases separating them. This chain's CDR3 is CASKGGGGIQETQYF. The CDR3 DNA reads as TGTGCCAGCAAGGGAGGAGGGGGCATTCAAGAGACCCAGTACTTC.

This clonotype was seen repeatedly, ten times or more. The V call is TRBV3-1, the J call TRBJ1-1, with 9 positions matching TRBD1. The V gene end was trimmed by 4 bases and the J gene end by 8 bases; junction bases not matched to a gene: 8. The CDR3 consists of 14 residues. CDR1 and CDR2 (germline): LGHDT, YNNKEL (reference sequence). CDR3 nucleotides: TGTGCCAGCAGCCTCCGCCGACAGGGGGGAGAAGCTTTCTTT. Its protein product is CASSLRRQGGEAFF. Looking up the rest from reference TRBV3-1 and TRBJ1-1 gives the full variable domain: DTAVSQTPKYLVTQMGNDKSIKCEQNLGHDTMYWYKQDSKKFLKIMFSYNNKELIINETVPNRFSPKSPDKAHLNLHINSLELGDSAVYFCASSLRRQGGEAFFGQGTRLTVV.

This clonotype was seen ten or more times. The rearrangement links TRBV28 to TRBJ2-6; 12 bases are shared with TRBD1. This CDR3 has 16 residues. V trimming: 5 bases; J trimming: 2 bases; junction bases outside the gene matches: 1. The germline V gene has CDR1 MDHEN and CDR2 SYDVKM. The CDR3 loop is CASSGTGGTGANVLTF. CDR3 coding DNA: TGTGCCAGCAGTGGGACAGGGGGCACTGGGGCCAACGTCCTGACTTTC.

The chain links TRBV5-1 to TRBJ1-5; D gene uncertain. The CDR3 sequence is 13 residues long. Trimming removed 6 bases at V and 6 bases at J, with 13 bases between. The germline CDR1 and CDR2 sequences are SGHRS and YFSETQ. The CDR3 bases are TGCGCCAGCAAGTTGGCCGAAGGTCAGCCCCAGCATTTT. Amino acid sequence: CASKLAEGQPQHF. Variable domain in full (rest from reference TRBV5-1 and TRBJ1-5): KAGVTQTPRYLIKTRGQQVTLSCSPISGHRSVSWYQQTPGQGLQFLFEYFSETQRNKGNFPGRFSGRQFSNSRSEMNVSTLELGDSALYLCASKLAEGQPQHFGDGTRLSIL.

The sample holds many counts of this clonotype. The chain couples TRBV11-3 to TRBJ1-1; 8 bases map to TRBD1. CDR1 SGHNT and CDR2 YENEEA come from the germline V gene. V was clipped by 4 bases and J by 0 bases; unmatched bases: 7. The CDR3 totals 16 residues. CDR3 loop: CASSSHRGGMNTEAFF. Here the CDR3 DNA reads TGTGCCAGCAGCTCCCACAGGGGGGGAATGAACACTGAAGCTTTCTTT.

This chain links TRBV12-3 or TRBV12-4 with TRBJ1-1, with D possibly TRBD1 on 6 matching bases. V was trimmed by 3 bases and J by 1 base, leaving 15 bases between them. The CDR3 is 16 amino acids. CDR3 nucleotide sequence: TGTGCCAGCAGTTTCCAGACGACGACAGGGAACACTGAAGCTTTCTTT. Residues: CASSFQTTTGNTEAFF.

This clonotype was counted at least ten times. This chain joins TRBV7-6 and TRBJ2-3; D gene unclear. Trimming stripped 3 bases from V and 4 bases from J, with 2 bases between. This CDR3 has 11 residues. The germline gives CDR1 SGHVS, CDR2 FNYEAQ. CDR3 residues: CASSFADTQYF. CDR3 in DNA: TGTGCCAGCAGCTTTGCAGATACGCAGTATTTT.

In this sample, this clonotype turned up many times. The chain has TRBV30 and TRBJ2-4; tentatively, D is TRBD2 (5 bases). Germline assignment: CDR1 GTSNPN and CDR2 SVGIG (reference sequence). The V and J ends lost 3 bases and 7 bases respectively, with 13 bases between them. The CDR3 is 13 residues long. The CDR3 DNA reads TGTGCCTGGAGACCGGCCGGGGTGAACATTCAGTACTTC. As protein: CAWRPAGVNIQYF.

V is TRBV2 and J is TRBJ2-1; 9 bases map to TRBD2. The CDR3 is 14 amino acids. The germline CDR1 and CDR2 sequences are SNHLY and FYNNEI. Trimming removed 8 bases from V and 5 bases from J; junction bases left unmatched: 7. The CDR3 spells CASRAGGPHNEQFF. CDR3 bases: TGTGCCAGCCGGGCGGGAGGGCCACACAATGAGCAGTTCTTC.

CDR3 in amino acids: CASRITGTGYGEQYF. As DNA, the CDR3 is TGTGCCAGCAGGATCACCGGGACAGGGTATGGTGAGCAGTACTTC. The rearrangement links TRBV12-3 or TRBV12-4 to TRBJ2-7; 9 nucleotides agree with TRBD1. CDR3 length: 15 amino acids. Trimming took 6 bases from V and 7 from J; bases not matched to a gene: 13.

This clonotype was detected a few times. The rearrangement uses TRBV7-8 and TRBJ1-4; no clear D. Deletions cut 3 bases from V and 4 bases from J, with 12 bases between. Germline CDR1 and CDR2: SGHVS and FQNEAQ. The CDR3 has 15 residues. CDR3 coding DNA: TGTGCCAGCAGCTTGTCCGTTGGGAGTAATGAAAAACTGTTTTTT. It is translated as CASSLSVGSNEKLFF.

There are many counts of this clonotype. This chain links TRBV7-9 with TRBJ2-1; D not certain. Deletions cut 3 bases from V and 8 bases from J, with 11 bases between. The V gene's germline CDR1 is SEHNR and CDR2 FQNEAQ (reference sequence). This CDR3 region has 13 residues. CDR3 coding DNA: TGTGCCAGCAGCTTTGGGTTAGTGCATGAGCAGTTCTTC. Protein sequence: CASSFGLVHEQFF.

This clonotype has at least ten counts. J is TRBJ1-5 and V is TRBV30; D remains ambiguous. Germline V CDR1 and CDR2: GTSNPN, SVGIG (reference sequence). Trimming pared 1 base from V and 7 bases from J, leaving 11 bases between. This CDR3 has 13 residues. This CDR3 is CAWSGGGSQPQHF. The CDR3, as DNA: TGTGCCTGGAGTGGAGGAGGGTCCCAGCCCCAGCATTTT.

The V gene is TRBV28, the J gene TRBJ2-5, with 8 nucleotides matching TRBD2. V dropped 5 bases and J dropped 5; count of bases not matched to a gene: 16. Per germline, CDR1 MDHEN and CDR2 SYDVKM. The CDR3 sequence is 17 residues long. CDR3 protein: CASSPSPRTSQMETQYF. The CDR3 nucleotides are TGTGCCAGCAGTCCATCCCCCCGGACTAGCCAGATGGAGACCCAGTACTTC.

The chain employs TRBV9 and TRBJ1-2; D possibly corresponds to TRBD1 (5 bases). The CDR3 has 15 residues. Trimming pared 0 bases from V and 1 base from J, leaving 10 bases between. Germline V CDR1 and CDR2: SGDLS, YYNGEE. The DNA for the CDR3 is TGTGCCAGCAGCGTAGGGGGGACCGTTAACTATGGCTACACCTTC. Its protein is CASSVGGTVNYGYTF.

Many counts were recorded for this clonotype. This rearrangement joins TRBV2 to TRBJ2-1, with 8 bases matching TRBD2. This CDR3 is 14 amino acids long. The V gene end was trimmed by 5 bases and the J gene end by 6 bases; junction bases not matched to a gene: 6. CDR1 and CDR2 from the germline V gene are SNHLY and FYNNEI. CDR3 DNA sequence: TGTGCCAGCAGTCGGGAGGGCCTTGGCAATGAGCAGTTCTTC. This codes for CASSREGLGNEQFF.

This clonotype was found many times. The chain carries TRBV11-2 and TRBJ2-3, with TRBD1 identical over 8 bases. V was clipped by 8 bases and J by 3 bases; unmatched bases: 1. The V gene's germline CDR1 is SGHAT and CDR2 FQNNGV. The CDR3 is 12 residues long. The CDR3 here is CASGQGTDTQYF. The CDR3 nucleotides are TGTGCCAGCGGACAGGGTACAGATACGCAGTATTTT.

This clonotype was observed many times. This chain joins TRBV7-2 and TRBJ1-5; 7 positions agree with TRBD1. This CDR3 is 16 amino acids long. J gave up 3 bases and V 1 base, and 6 bases lay outside the gene matches. From germline, CDR1 is SGHTA and CDR2 FQGNSA. CDR3 coding DNA: TGTGCCAGCAGCTTAGGAGGGGGCCGGAACAATCAGCCCCAGCATTTT. It encodes CASSLGGGRNNQPQHF.

This clonotype was recorded at least ten times. The chain recombines TRBV2 with TRBJ2-2; weak D call: TRBD2 (6 bases). Germline-derived CDR1 and CDR2 are SNHLY and FYNNEI. V was cut by 8 bases and J by 2 bases, with 12 bases left in between. The length of the CDR3 is 14 residues. CDR3 coding DNA: TGTGCCAGCCTACTAGCCGTAAACACCGGGGAGCTGTTTTTT. It yields the protein CASLLAVNTGELFF. The full variable domain, in which reference TRBV2 and TRBJ2-2 provide the parts outside the CDR3, is EPEVTQTPSHQVTQMGQEVILRCVPISNHLYFYWYRQILGQKVEFLVSFYNNEISEKSEIFDDQFSVERPDGSNFTLKIRSTKLEDSAMYFCASLLAVNTGELFFGEGSRLTVL.

This chain uses TRBV28 with TRBJ2-6; D unclear. This CDR3 contains 14 residues. The ends were cut back, 3 bases at V and 4 bases at J, with 7 bases in the middle. Germline lookup yields CDR1 MDHEN and CDR2 SYDVKM. In DNA, the CDR3 is TGTGCCAGCAGTTTTTATCCCGGGGCCAACGTCCTGACTTTC. Translating gives CASSFYPGANVLTF.

This clonotype occurred a few times. This sequence joins TRBV20-1 and TRBJ1-2, with TRBD1 as a possible D gene (5 bases). The CDR3 length is 13 residues. Trimming shortened V by 3 bases and J by 4 bases, and 12 bases separated the two germline ends. The germline V gene has CDR1 DFQATT and CDR2 SNEGSKA (reference sequence). CDR3 residues: CSAREMGTYGYTF. CDR3 in DNA: TGCAGTGCTAGGGAGATGGGGACCTATGGCTACACCTTC.

This clonotype was counted at least ten times. V gene TRBV3-1 combines with J gene TRBJ2-5; D is uncertain. Trimming removed 4 bases at V and 13 bases at J, with 13 bases between. Germline V lookup: CDR1 LGHDT, CDR2 YNNKEL (reference sequence). The CDR3 is 11 amino acids. The CDR3 here is CASSRRSRVYF. Here the CDR3 DNA reads TGTGCCAGCAGCCGGCGGTCGCGAGTGTACTTC.

This clonotype was counted ten times or more. The chain employs TRBV30 and TRBJ2-7; the match to TRBD2 covers 10 bases. This CDR3 has 15 amino acids. Per the germline V gene, CDR1 is GTSNPN and CDR2 is SVGIG (reference sequence). Trimming at V came to 1 base and at J to 6 bases, leaving 9 bases not matched to a gene. The CDR3: CAWSGLAGLSLEQYF. The DNA for the CDR3 is TGTGCCTGGAGTGGACTAGCGGGCCTCTCTCTCGAGCAGTACTTC.

The gene calls are TRBV3-1 and TRBJ2-1; D call uncertain. The V gene's germline CDR1 is LGHDT and CDR2 YNNKEL (reference sequence). This CDR3 comprises 15 residues. The germline V and J ends were trimmed by 2 bases and 12 bases, with 20 bases remaining between them. The CDR3 here is CASSQSTVGFDGQFF. CDR3 bases: TGTGCCAGCAGCCAATCTACGGTTGGCTTCGATGGGCAGTTCTTC.

This clonotype was observed many times. The chain links TRBV7-9 to TRBJ2-3; TRBD1 matches 8 bases. The CDR3 is made up of 16 amino acids. Germline CDR1 reads SEHNR; CDR2 reads FQNEAQ (reference sequence). The V gene end was trimmed by 8 bases and the J gene end by 2 bases; junction bases not matched to a gene: 12. CDR3 coding DNA: TGTGCCAGCCTCCGCGGGCCGGGACAGGACACAGATACGCAGTATTTT. Its protein is CASLRGPGQDTDTQYF.

This chain connects TRBV13 to TRBJ1-1; 8 bases are shared with TRBD1. CDR1 PRHDT and CDR2 FYEKMQ come from the germline V gene (reference sequence). The V segment lost 5 bases and the J segment 11 bases; nucleotides outside the gene matches: 13. The CDR3 contains 14 residues. The CDR3 sequence is CASSTSDRGGGAFF. The CDR3 DNA reads TGTGCCAGCAGCACCTCAGACAGGGGAGGCGGGGCTTTCTTT. The full variable domain, rest sourced from reference TRBV13 and TRBJ1-1, is AAGVIQSPRHLIKEKRETATLKCYPIPRHDTVYWYQQGPGQDPQFLISFYEKMQSDKGSIPDRFSAQQFSDYHSELNMSSLELGDSALYFCASSTSDRGGGAFFGQGTRLTVV.

This clonotype appeared a few times. The CDR3 loop is CASSLSGGISSYEQYF. CDR3 sequence (DNA): TGTGCCAGCAGCTTATCAGGCGGGATCAGCTCCTACGAGCAGTACTTC. This chain joins TRBV7-9 and TRBJ2-7, with D possibly matching TRBD2 (6 bases). Trimming cost V 2 bases and J 0 bases, with 14 bases left between them. The CDR3 sequence is 16 residues long. Germline CDR1 and CDR2: SEHNR and FQNEAQ (reference sequence).

Points on this clonotype: A much larger clonotype is one base distant, so this may be a read error. This chain uses TRBV20-1 with TRBJ1-2, with 8 bases aligning to TRBD1. CDR3 size: 16 residues. Germline CDR1 DFQATT, CDR2 SNEGSKA (reference sequence). DNA for the CDR3: TGCAGTGCTAGCGACGGGACAGGCACACCTAACTATGGCCACACCTTC. Its protein is CSASDGTGTPNYGHTF.